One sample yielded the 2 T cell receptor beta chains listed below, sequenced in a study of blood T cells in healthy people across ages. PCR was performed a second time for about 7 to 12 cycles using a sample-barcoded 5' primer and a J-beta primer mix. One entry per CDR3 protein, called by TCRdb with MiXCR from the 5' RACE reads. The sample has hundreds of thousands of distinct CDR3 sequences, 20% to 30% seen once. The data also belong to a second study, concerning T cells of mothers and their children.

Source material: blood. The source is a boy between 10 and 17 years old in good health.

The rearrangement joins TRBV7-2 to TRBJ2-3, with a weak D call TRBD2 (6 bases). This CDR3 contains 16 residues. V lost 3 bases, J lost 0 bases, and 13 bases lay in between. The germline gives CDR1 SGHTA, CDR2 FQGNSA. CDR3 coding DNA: TGTGCCAGCAGCTTCCGACTAGTGGTGAGCACAGATACGCAGTATTTT. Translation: CASSFRLVVSTDTQYF.

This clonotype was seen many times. This chain's CDR3 is CASSGLNDEKLFF. The CDR3 nucleotides read TGTGCCAGCAGCGGTTTAAACGATGAAAAACTGTTTTTT. V is TRBV7-9 and J is TRBJ1-4, with D hard to call. CDR3 length: 13 amino acids. V gave up 5 bases and J gave up 6 bases, with 10 bases separating them. Germline lookup yields CDR1 SEHNR and CDR2 FQNEAQ (reference sequence). Filled out from reference TRBV7-9 and TRBJ1-4, the complete variable domain reads DTGVSQNPRHKITKRGQNVTFRCDPISEHNRLYWYRQTLGQGPEFLTYFQNEAQLEKSRLLSDRFSAERPKGSFSTLEIQRTEQGDSAMYLCASSGLNDEKLFFGSGTQLSVL.